Each of the 30 T cell receptor beta chains below was sequenced from the same sample in a study of T cell responses to AZD1222 COVID-19 vaccine. Assay used: immunoSEQ multiplex PCR; TCRdb lists only in-frame clones, some missing. This table holds around 190,000 clones, 94% found once. The source was peripheral blood, collected 28 days after the second AZD1222 dose. Receptor source: an adult who received the AZD1222 COVID-19 vaccine.

The CDR3 DNA reads TGTGCCAGCAGCTTAGGGGGATCCTACAATGAGCAGTTCTTC. The encoded protein is CASSLGGSYNEQFF. This sequence joins TRBV11-3 and TRBJ2-1, with unresolved D. Trimming removed 1 base at V and 1 base at J, with 5 bases between. CDR1 is SGHNT and CDR2 is YENEEA in the germline V gene. This CDR3 spans 14 amino acids.

This clone was detected only once. This chain joins TRBV11-2 and TRBJ1-1; perhaps TRBD1 as D (5 bases). Trimming left V 8 bases short and J 1 base short, with 26 bases between. CDR1 is SGHAT and CDR2 is FQNNGV in the germline V gene. There are 18 residues in the CDR3. The CDR3 is CASRPDLGEDKGNTEAFF. In nucleotides, the CDR3 is TGTGCCAGCCGTCCTGACCTGGGTGAGGACAAGGGGAACACTGAAGCTTTCTTT.

This chain connects TRBV21-1 to TRBJ2-1; the DNA was not compared with TRBD2, the D call given in the table. TRBV21-1 is a pseudogene segment. The CDR3 sequence is 17 residues long. The CDR3 reads CASSSTSGRTMRDEQFF. Here the CDR3 DNA reads TGTGCCAGCAGCTCCACCAGCGGACGGACCATGAGGGATGAGCAGTTCTTC.

The chain carries TRBV27 and TRBJ1-2; D call uncertain. CDR1 is MNHEY and CDR2 is SMNVEV in the germline V gene (reference sequence). This CDR3 region has 16 residues. Trimming took off 5 bases at V and 1 base at J, with 17 bases between the two ends. DNA for the CDR3: TGTGCCAGCAGTCGATCGACGGTGGGCAGTAACTATGGCTACACCTTC. Its translation: CASSRSTVGSNYGYTF.

J is TRBJ1-1 and V is TRBV7-6, with TRBD1 as a possible D gene (5 bases). With 4 bases removed from V and 1 base from J, the gap between germline ends came to 13 bases. CDR1 SGHVS and CDR2 FNYEAQ come from the germline V gene. CDR3 length: 15 amino acids. As DNA, the CDR3 is TGTGCCAGCAGCTACCCCGGGACTGAGAACACTGAAGCTTTCTTT. This translates into CASSYPGTENTEAFF.

The CDR3 nucleotides read TGTGCCAGCAGTGGCTGGGACAGCTTATTAATCTCTGGGGCCAACGTCCTGACTTTC. Translating gives CASSGWDSLLISGANVLTF. The genes are TRBV28 and TRBJ2-6; 7 bases are a match to TRBD1. Germline V CDR1 and CDR2: MDHEN, SYDVKM. The V segment lost 5 bases and the J segment 0 bases; nucleotides outside the gene matches: 13. This CDR3 contains 19 residues.

This chain links TRBV7-6 with TRBJ2-7; 8 bases are a match to TRBD1. Unmatched junction bases numbered 4, after V lost 4 bases and J lost 5 bases. CDR3 length equals 13 residues. Germline CDR1 reads SGHVS; CDR2 reads FNYEAQ. DNA for the CDR3: TGTGCCAGCAGCTCCACAGGGGGTAACGAGCAGTACTTC. Protein product: CASSSTGGNEQYF.

CDR3 nucleotides: TGTGCCAGCAGCAAGACAGTTTCCTACGAGCAGTACTTC. It specifies CASSKTVSYEQYF. This sequence joins TRBV7-9 and TRBJ2-7, with D perhaps matching TRBD1 (5 bases). The CDR3 is made up of 13 amino acids. The V and J ends lost 5 bases and 1 base respectively, with 9 bases between them. Per the germline V gene, CDR1 is SEHNR and CDR2 is FQNEAQ (reference sequence).

The V call is TRBV28, the J call TRBJ2-7; tentatively, D is TRBD1 or TRBD2 (5 bases each). This CDR3 has 13 amino acids. Trimming took 9 bases from V and 1 from J, leaving 13 bases between them. Germline values: CDR1 MDHEN, CDR2 SYDVKM. CDR3 sequence (DNA): TGTGCCAGTTGGGGCGGACTTTCCTACGAGCAGTACTTC. Amino acid sequence: CASWGGLSYEQYF.

V usage is TRBV15 and J usage is TRBJ1-1, with D uncertain. CDR1 is LNHNV and CDR2 is YYDKDF in the germline V gene (reference sequence). This CDR3 has 13 amino acids. V was shortened by 0 bases and J by 6 bases, with 8 bases between the two germline ends. CDR3 region: CATSRERRSEAFF. The CDR3 bases are TGTGCCACCAGCAGAGAGCGGCGGTCTGAAGCTTTCTTT.

V and J are TRBV28 and TRBJ1-2, with TRBD1 matching over 7 bases. Per the germline V gene, CDR1 is MDHEN and CDR2 is SYDVKM. V gave up 4 bases and J gave up 6 bases; unmatched junction bases: 11. The CDR3 runs to 15 residues. CDR3: CASSSSGGGDHGYTF. The CDR3 nucleotides read TGTGCCAGCAGTTCCTCGGGAGGGGGCGATCATGGCTACACCTTC.

The V gene is TRBV12-3 or TRBV12-4, the J gene TRBJ1-1, with TRBD1 as a possible D gene (6 bases). The V end was cut by 5 bases, the J end by 1 base, with 8 bases between. CDR3 length: 13 residues. CDR3 region: CASSRTANTEAFF. The DNA of the CDR3 is TGTGCCAGCAGTCGGACAGCGAACACTGAAGCTTTCTTT.

V gene TRBV2 combines with J gene TRBJ1-5; D may be TRBD1 (5 bases). The CDR3 has 14 amino acids. V was shortened by 5 bases and J by 3 bases, with 11 bases between the two germline ends. The germline V gene encodes CDR1 SNHLY and CDR2 FYNNEI. In nucleotides, the CDR3 is TGTGCCAGCAGTTCAATGACAGCCAATCAGCCCCAGCATTTT. Its protein is CASSSMTANQPQHF.

The chain uses TRBV6-6 and TRBJ1-1; D ambiguous. V lost 10 bases and J 7 bases, leaving 19 bases between the germline ends. Germline values: CDR1 MNHNY, CDR2 SVGAGI (reference sequence). This CDR3 comprises 13 residues. CDR3 sequence: CATYPMGFSEAFF. The CDR3 region has the DNA TGTGCCACCTACCCTATGGGGTTTAGTGAAGCTTTCTTT.

The chain joins TRBV9 to TRBJ2-7; tentatively, D is TRBD1 (5 bases). V lost 0 bases and J 3 bases, leaving 7 bases between the germline ends. The CDR3 spans 13 residues. Germline V gene lookup returns CDR1 SGDLS and CDR2 YYNGEE. The CDR3 DNA is TGTGCCAGCAGCGTAGGGGGCTACTACGAGCAGTACTTC. Translated, it gives CASSVGGYYEQYF. Full variable domain (rest looked up from reference TRBV9 and TRBJ2-7): DSGVTQTPKHLITATGQRVTLRCSPRSGDLSVYWYQQSLDQGLQFLIQYYNGEERAKGNILERFSAQQFPDLHSELNLSSLELGDSALYFCASSVGGYYEQYFGPGTRLTVT.

The chain uses TRBV10-2 and TRBJ2-1; a possible D gene is TRBD2 (6 bases). Germline V lookup: CDR1 WSHSY, CDR2 SAAADI. The CDR3 covers 15 residues. Trimming pared 10 bases from V and 0 bases from J, leaving 16 bases between. CDR3 amino acids: CAKSGGPGSYNEQFF. For the CDR3, the DNA is TGCGCCAAGAGCGGAGGGCCAGGCTCCTACAATGAGCAGTTCTTC.

This chain joins TRBV11-1 and TRBJ1-4; a possible D gene is TRBD1 (6 bases). Germline V CDR1 and CDR2: SGHAT, FQDESV (reference sequence). The CDR3 runs 15 residues. Trimming removed 5 bases from V and 3 bases from J, with 13 bases in between. CDR3: CASSRPGEPNEKLFF. For the CDR3, the DNA is TGTGCCAGCAGCCGCCCAGGGGAACCTAATGAAAAACTGTTTTTT.

The chain joins TRBV7-9 to TRBJ2-1; 7 bases line up with TRBD2. The germline CDR1 and CDR2 sequences are SEHNR and FQNEAQ (reference sequence). The CDR3 contains 18 residues. Unmatched junction bases numbered 20, after V lost 5 bases and J lost 7 bases. The CDR3 bases are TGTGCCAGCAGCAATGCCCCAGTCTATGCGGGAGAAAGTAATGAGCAGTTCTTC. It translates to CASSNAPVYAGESNEQFF.

In its sample, this clone was seen once. The chain links TRBV24-1 to TRBJ2-1; 10 positions match TRBD2. Trimming cost V 0 bases and J 4 bases; bases outside gene matches: 11. Germline V lookup: CDR1 KGHDR, CDR2 SFDVKD. CDR3 length equals 19 residues. CDR3 residues: CATSDLALGLAGGYNEQFF. The CDR3 DNA reads as TGTGCCACCAGTGATTTGGCGTTGGGGTTAGCGGGAGGTTACAATGAGCAGTTCTTC.

V usage is TRBV28 and J usage is TRBJ1-2; the D gene is possibly TRBD1 (6 bases). CDR3 length equals 15 residues. The germline V gene has CDR1 MDHEN and CDR2 SYDVKM. V gave up 6 bases and J gave up 4 bases, with 18 bases separating them. The CDR3 reads CASRQEAGASYGYTF. CDR3 nucleotides: TGTGCCAGCAGACAAGAGGCAGGGGCGAGCTATGGCTACACCTTC.

J is TRBJ2-7 and V is TRBV2; unclear D gene. Trimming cost V 0 bases and J 3 bases, with 15 bases left between them. The germline V gene encodes CDR1 SNHLY and CDR2 FYNNEI. The CDR3 is 16 residues long. The CDR3 here is CASSEARASGDYEQYF. The CDR3 DNA reads as TGTGCCAGCAGTGAAGCCCGGGCTTCCGGAGACTACGAGCAGTACTTC.

The chain recombines TRBV5-1 with TRBJ2-3; 16 bases line up with TRBD2. This CDR3 contains 17 residues. CDR1 SGHRS and CDR2 YFSETQ come from the germline V gene. Germline trimming cut 3 bases from V and 4 bases from J; bases unmatched to any gene: 5. The CDR3 coding sequence is TGCGCCAGCAGCTCGGGACTAGCGGGAGGGTTGGCAGATACGCAGTATTTT. The encoded protein is CASSSGLAGGLADTQYF. The variable domain in full, completed from reference TRBV5-1 and TRBJ2-3, reads KAGVTQTPRYLIKTRGQQVTLSCSPISGHRSVSWYQQTPGQGLQFLFEYFSETQRNKGNFPGRFSGRQFSNSRSEMNVSTLELGDSALYLCASSSGLAGGLADTQYFGPGTRLTVL.

The genes are TRBV7-2 and TRBJ2-7; 11 bases line up with TRBD2. Germline V gene sequence: CDR1 SGHTA, CDR2 FQGNSA. The CDR3 runs to 15 residues. With V trimmed by 5 bases and J by 3 bases, 6 bases remained unmatched. This CDR3 reads CASSPRTSGFYEQYF. CDR3 DNA sequence: TGTGCCAGCAGCCCCAGGACTAGCGGGTTCTACGAGCAGTACTTC.

The chain employs TRBV6-4 and TRBJ2-1, with 14 bases fitting TRBD2. Germline CDR1 and CDR2: MRHNA and SNTAGT. J was trimmed by 7 bases and V by 6 bases; bases with no gene match: 8. This CDR3 spans 16 amino acids. The CDR3 here is CASSLNGLAGGNEQFF. The CDR3 DNA reads as TGTGCCAGCAGCCTGAACGGACTAGCGGGAGGTAATGAGCAGTTCTTC.

This clone was found a few times. The chain employs TRBV28 and TRBJ2-3; 10 bases agree with TRBD2. CDR1 is MDHEN, CDR2 SYDVKM, per germline. V shed 5 bases, J shed 0 bases, and the junction held 8 bases outside the gene matches. This CDR3 has 17 amino acids. CDR3 sequence reads: CASSPRTSGTSTDTQYF. The CDR3 nucleotides read TGTGCCAGCAGTCCCCGGACTAGCGGCACTAGCACAGATACGCAGTATTTT.

The chain is built from TRBV11-3 and TRBJ1-2; 11 bases match TRBD1. Germline trimming cut 2 bases from V and 6 bases from J; bases unmatched to any gene: 2. This CDR3 is built from 14 residues. Germline-derived CDR1 and CDR2 are SGHNT and YENEEA. The DNA for the CDR3 is TGTGCCAGCAGCTTATCGGGACAGGGGGATGGCTACACCTTC. Its protein is CASSLSGQGDGYTF.

V usage is TRBV7-2 and J usage is TRBJ2-7, with no clear D. Deletions cut 0 bases from V and 6 bases from J, with 6 bases between. The germline gives CDR1 SGHTA, CDR2 FQGNSA. The CDR3 extends over 12 amino acids. CDR3 loop: CASSLAQREQYF. The CDR3 DNA follows: TGTGCCAGCAGCTTAGCTCAGCGCGAGCAGTACTTC.

The chain uses TRBV12-3 or TRBV12-4 and TRBJ1-2; D remains ambiguous. This CDR3 region has 12 residues. Trimming left V 5 bases short and J 8 bases short, with 12 bases between. In nucleotides, the CDR3 is TGTGCCAGCAGTCCCCCGATTTTCGGCTACACCTTC. Translating gives CASSPPIFGYTF.

The chain employs TRBV11-3 and TRBJ1-1, with no clear D. Trimming pared 1 base from V and 5 bases from J, leaving 2 bases between. The CDR3 extends over 11 amino acids. Germline loops: CDR1 SGHNT, CDR2 YENEEA. The CDR3 protein is CASSLGTEAFF. CDR3 sequence (DNA): TGTGCCAGCAGCTTAGGGACTGAAGCTTTCTTT.

This chain connects TRBV27 to TRBJ2-6; D gene unclear. Trimming removed 3 bases from V and 0 bases from J, with 15 bases in between. CDR1 is MNHEY and CDR2 is SMNVEV in the germline V gene (reference sequence). CDR3 length equals 18 residues. CDR3 in amino acids: CASSLRYGTSSGANVLTF. The CDR3 DNA sequence: TGTGCCAGCAGTTTGAGGTATGGCACCAGCTCTGGGGCCAACGTCCTGACTTTC.